The 30 T cell receptor beta chains below come from one sample, sequenced in a study of blood T cell repertoires in COVID-19. TCRdb keeps only in-frame clones here, not all; method: immunoSEQ multiplex PCR. Among 150,000 or so clones, approximately 82% were seen once, and the ten largest hold nearly 10%. What was sequenced was peripheral blood. The receptor set was obtained from a woman aged 45-59 years with acute or convalescent COVID-19.

The rearrangement joins TRBV6-2 or TRBV6-3 to TRBJ2-1, with 12 bases fitting TRBD2. V lost 4 bases and J lost 2; bases outside the gene matches: 6. The CDR3 is made up of 17 amino acids. CDR1 and CDR2 (germline): MNHEY, SVGEGT. This chain's CDR3 is CASSLNLAGGPYNEQFF. The CDR3 coding sequence is TGTGCCAGCAGTTTAAATCTAGCGGGAGGGCCCTACAATGAGCAGTTCTTC.

The chain combines TRBV6-1 with TRBJ1-2; 7 positions match TRBD1. V lost 3 bases and J lost 4; bases outside the gene matches: 5. CDR1 is MNHNS, CDR2 SASEGT, per germline. This CDR3 has 14 residues. The CDR3 loop is CASSEGQTIYGYTF. The CDR3 DNA reads as TGTGCCAGCAGTGAGGGACAGACTATCTATGGCTACACCTTC.

The chain carries TRBV2 and TRBJ2-3, with 9 bases matching TRBD2. V shed 7 bases and J 4 bases; nucleotides not matched to a gene: 9. The germline V gene has CDR1 SNHLY and CDR2 FYNNEI. This CDR3 region has 15 residues. CDR3 protein: CASKSGLAIADTQYF. CDR3 coding DNA: TGTGCCAGCAAAAGTGGACTAGCGATAGCAGATACGCAGTATTTT. The full variable domain, its missing parts supplied by reference TRBV2 and TRBJ2-3, is EPEVTQTPSHQVTQMGQEVILRCVPISNHLYFYWYRQILGQKVEFLVSFYNNEISEKSEIFDDQFSVERPDGSNFTLKIRSTKLEDSAMYFCASKSGLAIADTQYFGPGTRLTVL.

This chain uses TRBV5-4 with TRBJ2-5; TRBD2 aligns across 16 bases. The V gene end was trimmed by 4 bases and the J gene end by 2 bases; junction bases not matched to a gene: 11. This CDR3 is built from 19 residues. Germline V gene data show CDR1 as SGHNT and CDR2 as YYREEE (reference sequence). CDR3 sequence (DNA): TGTGCCAGCAGCCCGCCCGGGACTAGCGGGGGGGCCGGGCAAGAGACCCAGTACTTC. Its translation: CASSPPGTSGGAGQETQYF.

The V and J genes are TRBV6-2 or TRBV6-3 and TRBJ2-3; TRBD2 aligns across 12 bases. The germline CDR1 and CDR2 sequences are MNHEY and SVGEGT. V lost 1 base to trimming and J lost 5 bases; unmatched junction nucleotides: 7. The length of the CDR3 is 17 residues. In DNA form, the CDR3 reads TGTGCCAGCAGTTACTTCGCTAGCGGGGGGGCAAAAGATACGCAGTATTTT. It yields the protein CASSYFASGGAKDTQYF.

Here the CDR3 reads CASSTQGIWSYEQYF. The CDR3 DNA follows: TGCGCCAGCAGCACACAGGGAATTTGGTCCTACGAGCAGTACTTC. The J gene is TRBJ2-7, the V gene TRBV5-1; possible D gene TRBD1, 6 bases. Trimming took off 4 bases at V and 1 base at J, with 15 bases between the two ends. Germline assignment: CDR1 SGHRS and CDR2 YFSETQ. CDR3 size: 15 residues. Combining the CDR3 with reference TRBV5-1 and TRBJ2-7 gives the whole variable domain KAGVTQTPRYLIKTRGQQVTLSCSPISGHRSVSWYQQTPGQGLQFLFEYFSETQRNKGNFPGRFSGRQFSNSRSEMNVSTLELGDSALYLCASSTQGIWSYEQYFGPGTRLTVT.

The genes are TRBV7-2 and TRBJ2-1; D remains ambiguous. The CDR3 is 13 residues long. The ends were cut back, 8 bases at V and 5 bases at J, with 13 bases in the middle. From germline, CDR1 is SGHTA and CDR2 FQGNSA. CDR3 loop: CASHRLQDNEQFF. In DNA form, the CDR3 reads TGTGCCAGCCACCGATTGCAGGACAATGAGCAGTTCTTC.

The chain combines TRBV28 with TRBJ1-5, with 7 nucleotides matching TRBD1. The CDR3 contains 15 residues. V dropped 1 base and J dropped 10; count of bases not matched to a gene: 10. Germline CDR1 and CDR2: MDHEN and SYDVKM. The DNA of the CDR3 is TGTGCCAGCAGTTTATTGACAGGGATCCCTCAACCCCAGCATTTT. It yields the protein CASSLLTGIPQPQHF.

As regards this clone: Sequence at one end of the junction differs from germline and may be a read error. The chain couples TRBV6-2 or TRBV6-3 to TRBJ2-7; TRBD2 matches at 7 bases. The germline CDR1 and CDR2 sequences are MNHEY and SVGEGT. The CDR3 covers 16 residues. CDR3 nucleotides: TGTGCCAGCAGTTACCCCAACCGACTAGCAGGCCCGTATTGGAACTTC. Protein sequence: CASSYPNRLAGPYWNF.

In its sample, this clone was seen a few times. The chain carries TRBV6-5 and TRBJ1-3; TRBD1 is a possible D gene (5 bases). The germline gives CDR1 MNHEY, CDR2 SVGAGI. The CDR3 spans 15 residues. Trimming stripped 6 bases from V and 0 bases from J, with 12 bases between. CDR3 in DNA: TGTGCCAGCAGCAGGGCCATCACCTCTGGAAACACCATATATTTT. It is translated as CASSRAITSGNTIYF.

This clone was picked up one time. The genes are TRBV10-1 and TRBJ2-3, with 11 bases aligning to TRBD1. Germline CDR1 reads WNHNN; CDR2 reads SYGVQD (reference sequence). The trim removed 4 bases at V and 1 base at J, leaving 1 base unmatched. The CDR3 has 15 amino acids. The CDR3 loop is CASSGTGGGTDTQYF. In DNA form, the CDR3 reads TGCGCCAGCAGTGGGACAGGGGGCGGCACAGATACGCAGTATTTT.

V usage is TRBV2 and J usage is TRBJ2-1; 10 nucleotides agree with TRBD2. Trimming removed 6 bases from V and 5 bases from J; junction bases left unmatched: 13. There are 17 residues in the CDR3. Per the germline V gene, CDR1 is SNHLY and CDR2 is FYNNEI. The DNA of the CDR3 is TGTGCCAGCAGCCCCCTATTGGGACTAGCGCTTAACAATGAGCAGTTCTTC. It yields the protein CASSPLLGLALNNEQFF.

The rearrangement links TRBV20-1 to TRBJ2-1; 8 positions agree with TRBD2. Looked up from germline, CDR1 is DFQATT and CDR2 is SNEGSKA (reference sequence). There are 15 residues in the CDR3. J lost 3 bases, V lost 3 bases, and 7 bases had no gene match. CDR3 residues: CSASTGGAIYNEQFF. The DNA of the CDR3 is TGCAGTGCTAGTACGGGGGGGGCCATCTACAATGAGCAGTTCTTC.

This clone turned up a few times. J is TRBJ1-5 and V is TRBV4-3; D might be TRBD1 (5 bases). The V gene's germline CDR1 is LGHNA and CDR2 YSLEER. V was shortened by 2 bases and J by 5 bases, with 7 bases between the two germline ends. The CDR3 spans 13 residues. CDR3 sequence (DNA): TGCGCCAGCAGCCAAAGCAGGGATCAGCCCCAGCATTTT. Translated, it gives CASSQSRDQPQHF.

The V gene is TRBV6-5, the J gene TRBJ1-4; unclear D gene. Trimming left V 0 bases short and J 8 bases short, with 16 bases between. This CDR3 region has 16 residues. Germline loops: CDR1 MNHEY, CDR2 SVGAGI. The CDR3 DNA follows: TGTGCCAGCAGTTACTCTGACCCGGGTTCCTGGGAAAAACTGTTTTTT. This translates into CASSYSDPGSWEKLFF.

The J gene is TRBJ1-1, the V gene TRBV27; 8 nucleotides line up with TRBD1. Trimming removed 5 bases from V and 1 base from J; junction bases left unmatched: 9. Germline V gives CDR1 MNHEY, CDR2 SMNVEV (reference sequence). This CDR3 has 16 residues. The CDR3 reads CASSPLDRGGNTEAFF. The CDR3 DNA reads as TGTGCCAGCAGTCCCCTCGACAGGGGCGGGAACACTGAAGCTTTCTTT.

The rearrangement uses TRBV18 and TRBJ2-1, with 7 bases matching TRBD2. This CDR3 region has 14 residues. Germline V gene lookup returns CDR1 KGHSH and CDR2 LQKENI. V lost 6 bases to trimming and J lost 0 bases; unmatched junction nucleotides: 2. This chain's CDR3 is CASSLADSYNEQFF. CDR3 bases: TGTGCCAGCTCGCTAGCGGACTCCTACAATGAGCAGTTCTTC.

The V and J genes are TRBV29-1 and TRBJ1-1; TRBD1 aligns across 8 bases. With V trimmed by 4 bases and J by 8 bases, 3 bases remained unmatched. From germline, CDR1 is SQVTM and CDR2 ANQGSEA. The CDR3 sequence is 11 residues long. The CDR3 loop is CSVATGEEAFF. The DNA for the CDR3 is TGCAGCGTTGCGACAGGGGAGGAAGCTTTCTTT.

With respect to this clone: This specimen includes other DNA sequences encoding the same CDR3. The V and J genes are TRBV18 and TRBJ1-1; 8 bases match TRBD1. The CDR3 sequence is 16 residues long. The ends lost 1 base at V and 5 bases at J; junction bases unmatched: 9. Germline V gene sequence: CDR1 KGHSH, CDR2 LQKENI. The CDR3 DNA reads TGTGCCAGCTCACCACAAAAACAGGGGGTCGGAACTGAAGCTTTCTTT. It is translated as CASSPQKQGVGTEAFF.

This clone appeared once. The chain is built from TRBV12-5 and TRBJ2-3; D is possibly TRBD1 (6 bases). Germline V CDR1 and CDR2: LGHNT, FRNRAP. The V end was cut by 1 base, the J end by 8 bases, with 13 bases between. The CDR3 has 14 amino acids. The CDR3, as DNA: TGTGCTAGTGGTTTGGAAACAGGGTTGGGTACGCAGTATTTT. Its translation: CASGLETGLGTQYF.

The chain carries TRBV4-3 and TRBJ2-3; D ambiguous. V dropped 1 base and J dropped 3 bases, with 5 bases sitting between them. CDR1 and CDR2 (germline): LGHNA, YSLEER. CDR3 length: 13 residues. In DNA, the CDR3 is TGCGCCAGCAGCCAAGGTCGGACAGATACGCAGTATTTT. It codes for CASSQGRTDTQYF.

The chain has TRBV7-3 and TRBJ2-3, with D unresolved. CDR1 is SGHTA, CDR2 FQGTGA, per germline. V was shortened by 2 bases and J by 5 bases, with 5 bases between the two germline ends. The CDR3 consists of 12 residues. The CDR3 here is CASSLFGDTQYF. The CDR3 DNA reads as TGTGCCAGCAGCTTATTCGGAGATACGCAGTATTTT.

The rearrangement uses TRBV24-1 and TRBJ2-1, with TRBD2 matching 9 bases. The J segment lost 6 bases and the V segment lost 4 bases, leaving 12 bases of the junction unmatched. This CDR3 is built from 17 residues. Germline CDR1 and CDR2: KGHDR and SFDVKD. The CDR3 protein is CATSDPQKAGGGNEQFF. The CDR3 region has the DNA TGTGCCACCAGTGACCCCCAGAAAGCGGGGGGAGGCAATGAGCAGTTCTTC.

The V call is TRBV28, the J call TRBJ1-2; 10 bases are shared with TRBD1. The germline V gene has CDR1 MDHEN and CDR2 SYDVKM. The ends lost 8 bases at V and 7 bases at J; junction bases unmatched: 10. The CDR3 extends over 14 amino acids. The CDR3 sequence: CASCLGQGGGGYTF. The CDR3 DNA is TGTGCCAGCTGTCTCGGACAGGGGGGGGGTGGCTACACCTTC.

This clone appeared once. The J gene is TRBJ2-1, the V gene TRBV19; the match to TRBD2 covers 10 bases. There are 14 residues in the CDR3. V gave up 4 bases and J gave up 10 bases; unmatched junction bases: 7. Germline V gene lookup returns CDR1 LNHDA and CDR2 SQIVND (reference sequence). CDR3: CASSKQRGGHEQFF. The CDR3, as DNA: TGTGCCAGTAGTAAGCAGCGGGGGGGCCACGAGCAGTTCTTC.

This clone showed up just a few times. The chain carries TRBV2 and TRBJ2-3; tentative D call: TRBD2 (5 bases). Germline V gives CDR1 SNHLY, CDR2 FYNNEI. CDR3 length equals 13 residues. Trimming left V 7 bases short and J 6 bases short, with 14 bases between. Here the CDR3 DNA reads TGTGCCAGCAAACTGCCGGGGTATGATACGCAGTATTTT. Its protein product is CASKLPGYDTQYF.

The chain carries TRBV10-3 and TRBJ2-7; 9 nucleotides agree with TRBD2. The trim removed 4 bases at V and 5 bases at J, leaving 9 bases unmatched. The CDR3 is made up of 15 amino acids. Germline V gene data show CDR1 as ENHRY and CDR2 as SYGVKD. In nucleotides, the CDR3 is TGTGCCATCAGTGCCCTGGGACTAGCAGGTGACGAGCAGTACTTC. Encoded protein: CAISALGLAGDEQYF.

The chain has TRBV7-8 and TRBJ1-5; 9 nucleotides line up with TRBD1. V shed 4 bases, J shed 5 bases, and the junction held 9 bases outside the gene matches. This CDR3 region has 16 residues. The germline gives CDR1 SGHVS, CDR2 FQNEAQ. CDR3 amino acids: CASSSFAQGADQPQHF. The CDR3 DNA sequence: TGTGCCAGCAGCTCCTTCGCACAGGGGGCAGATCAGCCCCAGCATTTT. The full variable domain, in which reference TRBV7-8 and TRBJ1-5 provide the parts outside the CDR3, is GAGVSQSPRYKVAKRGQDVALRCDPISGHVSLFWYQQALGQGPEFLTYFQNEAQLDKSGLPSDRFFAERPEGSVSTLKIQRTQQEDSAVYLCASSSFAQGADQPQHFGDGTRLSIL.

This clone appeared once. The V call is TRBV4-3, the J call TRBJ2-1; TRBD2 agrees at 9 bases. V trimming: 1 base; J trimming: 7 bases; junction bases outside the gene matches: 8. The germline V gene has CDR1 LGHNA and CDR2 YSLEER. The CDR3 length is 16 residues. The CDR3 is CASSQVAGALRNEQFF. The CDR3 DNA sequence: TGCGCCAGCAGCCAAGTAGCGGGGGCCCTTAGGAATGAGCAGTTCTTC.

CDR3 protein: CASSQQESSGRDPLVGQYF. The CDR3 region has the DNA TGTGCCAGCAGCCAACAAGAATCTAGCGGGAGGGACCCCCTAGTTGGGCAGTACTTC. The rearrangement joins TRBV3-1 (or the pseudogene TRBV3-2) to TRBJ2-7; TRBD2 matches at 12 bases. CDR1 LGHDT and CDR2 YNNKEL come from the germline V gene (reference sequence). CDR3 length: 19 residues. V shed 2 bases and J 9 bases; nucleotides not matched to a gene: 20.